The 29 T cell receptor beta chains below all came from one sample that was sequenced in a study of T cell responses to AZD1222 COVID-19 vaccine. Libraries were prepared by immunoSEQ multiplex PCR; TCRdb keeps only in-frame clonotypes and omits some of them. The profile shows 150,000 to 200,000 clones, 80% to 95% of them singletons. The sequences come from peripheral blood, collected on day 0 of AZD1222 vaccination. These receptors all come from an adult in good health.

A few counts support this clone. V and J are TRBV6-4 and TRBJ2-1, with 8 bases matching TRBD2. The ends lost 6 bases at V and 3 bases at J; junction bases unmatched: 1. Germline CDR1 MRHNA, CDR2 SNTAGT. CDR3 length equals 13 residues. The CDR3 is CASRGTSYNEQFF. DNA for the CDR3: TGTGCCAGCAGAGGGACTAGCTACAATGAGCAGTTCTTC.

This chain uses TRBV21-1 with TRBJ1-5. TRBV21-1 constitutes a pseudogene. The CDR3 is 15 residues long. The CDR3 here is CASSKRTGDDQPQHF. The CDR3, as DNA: TGTGCCAGCAGCAAAAGAACGGGGGACGATCAGCCCCAGCATTTT.

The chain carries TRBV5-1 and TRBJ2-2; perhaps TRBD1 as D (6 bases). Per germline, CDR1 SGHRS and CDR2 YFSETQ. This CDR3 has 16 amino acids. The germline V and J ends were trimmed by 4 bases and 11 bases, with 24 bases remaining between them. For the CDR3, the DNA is TGCGCCAGCAGCAATAAGAACCGACAGGCTGGTGGAGAGCTGTTTTTT. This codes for CASSNKNRQAGGELFF.

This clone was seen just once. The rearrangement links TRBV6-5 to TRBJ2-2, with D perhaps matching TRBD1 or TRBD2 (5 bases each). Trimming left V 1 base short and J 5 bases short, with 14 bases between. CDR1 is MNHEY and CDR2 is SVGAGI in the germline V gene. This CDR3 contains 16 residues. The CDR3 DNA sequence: TGTGCCAGCAGTTACTTGGGGCGGCGCGGGACCGGGGAGCTGTTTTTT. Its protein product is CASSYLGRRGTGELFF.

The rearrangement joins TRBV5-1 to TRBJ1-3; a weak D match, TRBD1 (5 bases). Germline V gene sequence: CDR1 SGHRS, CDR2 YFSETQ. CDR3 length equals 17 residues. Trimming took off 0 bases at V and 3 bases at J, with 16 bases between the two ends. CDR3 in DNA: TGCGCCAGCAGCTTGGGTCGTCAGGGAACGGGTGGAAACACCATATATTTT. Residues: CASSLGRQGTGGNTIYF.

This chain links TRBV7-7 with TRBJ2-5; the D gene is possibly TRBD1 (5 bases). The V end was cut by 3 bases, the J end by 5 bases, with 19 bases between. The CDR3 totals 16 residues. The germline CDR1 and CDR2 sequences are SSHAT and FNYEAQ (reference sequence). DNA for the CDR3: TGTGCCAGCAGCTTTTCATTGCTAGATGGGGCGGAGACCCAGTACTTC. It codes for CASSFSLLDGAETQYF.

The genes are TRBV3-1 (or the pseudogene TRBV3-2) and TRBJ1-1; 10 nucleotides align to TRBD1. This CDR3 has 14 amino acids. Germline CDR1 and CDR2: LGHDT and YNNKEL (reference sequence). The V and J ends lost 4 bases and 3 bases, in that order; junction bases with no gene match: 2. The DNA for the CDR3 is TGTGCCAGCAGCCTGGACAGGGGGTACACTGAAGCTTTCTTT. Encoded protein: CASSLDRGYTEAFF.

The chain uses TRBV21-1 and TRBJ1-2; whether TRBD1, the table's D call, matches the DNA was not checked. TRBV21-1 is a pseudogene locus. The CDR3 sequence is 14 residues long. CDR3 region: CASSRRTSKCSYTF. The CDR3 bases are TGTGCCAGCAGCAGAAGGACATCGAAATGTAGCTACACCTTC.

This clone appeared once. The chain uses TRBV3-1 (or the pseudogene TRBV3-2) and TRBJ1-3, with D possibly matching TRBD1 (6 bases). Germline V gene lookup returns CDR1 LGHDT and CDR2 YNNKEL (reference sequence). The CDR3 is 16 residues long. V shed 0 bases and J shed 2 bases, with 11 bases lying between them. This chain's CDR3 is CASSQEGSGAGNTIYF. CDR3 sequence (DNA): TGTGCCAGCAGCCAAGAAGGGTCAGGGGCTGGAAACACCATATATTTT.

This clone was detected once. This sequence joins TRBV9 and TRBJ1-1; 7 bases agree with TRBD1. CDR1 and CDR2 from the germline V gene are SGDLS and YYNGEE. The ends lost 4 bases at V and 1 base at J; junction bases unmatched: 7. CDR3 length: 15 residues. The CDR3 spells CASSPPGGENTEAFF. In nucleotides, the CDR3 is TGTGCCAGCAGCCCGCCAGGGGGGGAGAACACTGAAGCTTTCTTT.

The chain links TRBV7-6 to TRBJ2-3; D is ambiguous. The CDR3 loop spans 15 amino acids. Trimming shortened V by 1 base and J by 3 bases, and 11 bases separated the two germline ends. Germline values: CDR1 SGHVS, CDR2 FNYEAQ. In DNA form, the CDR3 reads TGTGCCAGCAGCTTAGTCCCCGTAGGGACAGATACGCAGTATTTT. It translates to CASSLVPVGTDTQYF. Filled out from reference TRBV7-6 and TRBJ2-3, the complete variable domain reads GAGVSQSPRYKVTKRGQDVALRCDPISGHVSLYWYRQALGQGPEFLTYFNYEAQQDKSGLPNDRFSAERPEGSISTLTIQRTEQRDSAMYRCASSLVPVGTDTQYFGPGTRLTVL.

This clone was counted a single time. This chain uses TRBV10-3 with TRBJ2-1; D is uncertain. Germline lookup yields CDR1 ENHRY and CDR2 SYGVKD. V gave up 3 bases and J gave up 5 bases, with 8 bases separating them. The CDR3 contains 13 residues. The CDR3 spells CAISDGWDNEQFF. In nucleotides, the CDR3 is TGTGCCATCAGTGACGGCTGGGACAATGAGCAGTTCTTC.

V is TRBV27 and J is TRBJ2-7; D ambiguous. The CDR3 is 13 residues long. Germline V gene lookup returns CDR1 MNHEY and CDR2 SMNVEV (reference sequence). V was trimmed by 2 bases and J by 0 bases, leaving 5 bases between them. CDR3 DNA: TGTGCCAGCAGTTTAACAAGCTCCTACGAGCAGTACTTC. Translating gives CASSLTSSYEQYF.

CDR3 loop: CASSQEEYRGYGYTF. CDR3 DNA sequence: TGTGCCAGCAGCCAAGAGGAGTACAGGGGGTATGGCTACACCTTC. This rearrangement joins TRBV14 to TRBJ1-2; 8 nucleotides match TRBD1. CDR1 SGHDN and CDR2 FVKESK come from the germline V gene. This CDR3 has 15 amino acids. V was pared by 0 bases and J by 5 bases, with 5 bases of the junction left unmatched.

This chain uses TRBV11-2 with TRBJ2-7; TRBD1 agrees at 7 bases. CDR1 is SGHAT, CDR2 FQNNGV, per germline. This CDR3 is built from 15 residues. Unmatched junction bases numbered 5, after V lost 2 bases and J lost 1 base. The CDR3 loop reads CASSLSTGASYEQYF. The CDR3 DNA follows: TGTGCCAGCAGCTTATCAACAGGGGCTTCCTACGAGCAGTACTTC.

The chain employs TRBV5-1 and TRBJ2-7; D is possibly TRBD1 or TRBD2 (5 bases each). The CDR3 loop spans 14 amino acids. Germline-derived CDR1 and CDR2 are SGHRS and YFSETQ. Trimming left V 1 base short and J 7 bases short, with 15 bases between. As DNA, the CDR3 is TGCGCCAGCAGCTTGACGGGGCCGCTTGGAGAGCAGTACTTC. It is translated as CASSLTGPLGEQYF.

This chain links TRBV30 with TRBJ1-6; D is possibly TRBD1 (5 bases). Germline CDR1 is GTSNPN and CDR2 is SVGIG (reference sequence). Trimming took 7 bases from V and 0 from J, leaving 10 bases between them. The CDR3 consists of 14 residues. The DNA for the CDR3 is TGTGCCTTGACAGAGAGCTCCTATAATTCACCCCTCCACTTT. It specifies CALTESSYNSPLHF.

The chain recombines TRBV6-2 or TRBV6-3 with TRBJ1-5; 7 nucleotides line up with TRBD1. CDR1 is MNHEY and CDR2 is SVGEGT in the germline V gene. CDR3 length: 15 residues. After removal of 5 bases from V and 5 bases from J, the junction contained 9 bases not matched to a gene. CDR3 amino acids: CASSLLTGLYQPQHF. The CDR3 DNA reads TGTGCCAGCAGTCTTCTGACAGGGTTGTATCAGCCCCAGCATTTT.

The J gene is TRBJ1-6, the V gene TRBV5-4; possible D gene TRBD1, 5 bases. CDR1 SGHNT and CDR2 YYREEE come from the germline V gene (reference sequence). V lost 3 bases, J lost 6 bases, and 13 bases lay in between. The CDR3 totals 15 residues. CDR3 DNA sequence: TGTGCCAGCAGCTCCCTGGGACGGATTAATTCACCCCTCCACTTT. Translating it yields CASSSLGRINSPLHF.

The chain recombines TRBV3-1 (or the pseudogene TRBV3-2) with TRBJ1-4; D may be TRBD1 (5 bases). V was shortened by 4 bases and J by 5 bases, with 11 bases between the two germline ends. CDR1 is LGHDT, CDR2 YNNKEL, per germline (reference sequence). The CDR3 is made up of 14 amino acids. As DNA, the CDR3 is TGTGCCAGCAGCCTCCGGGACGGGAATGAAAAACTGTTTTTT. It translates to CASSLRDGNEKLFF.

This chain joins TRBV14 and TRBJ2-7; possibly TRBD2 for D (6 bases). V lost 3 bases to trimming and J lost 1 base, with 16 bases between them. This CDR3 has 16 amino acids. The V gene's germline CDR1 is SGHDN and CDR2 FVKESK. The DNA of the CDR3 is TGTGCCAGCAGCCACCCGGCTTCGGGAGCTTCCTACGAGCAGTACTTC. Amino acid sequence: CASSHPASGASYEQYF.

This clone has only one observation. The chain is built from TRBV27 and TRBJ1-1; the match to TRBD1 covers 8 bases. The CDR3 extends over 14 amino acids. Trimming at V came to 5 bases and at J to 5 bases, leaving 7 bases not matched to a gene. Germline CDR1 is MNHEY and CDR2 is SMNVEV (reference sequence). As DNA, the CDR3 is TGTGCCAGCAGTCGGACAGGGCGGGGTACTGAAGCTTTCTTT. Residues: CASSRTGRGTEAFF.

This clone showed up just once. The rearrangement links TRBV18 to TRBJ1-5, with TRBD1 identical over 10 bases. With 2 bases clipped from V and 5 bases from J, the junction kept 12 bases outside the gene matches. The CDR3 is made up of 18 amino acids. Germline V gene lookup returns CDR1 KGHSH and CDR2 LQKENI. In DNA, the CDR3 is TGTGCCAGCTCACCAGGCACCTCGGACAGGGGGGTTTATCAGCCCCAGCATTTT. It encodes CASSPGTSDRGVYQPQHF.

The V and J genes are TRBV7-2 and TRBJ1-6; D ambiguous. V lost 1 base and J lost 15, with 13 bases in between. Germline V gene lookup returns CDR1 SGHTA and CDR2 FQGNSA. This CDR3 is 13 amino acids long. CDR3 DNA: TGTGCCAGCAGCTTAGTCTCCTCCCGGGACCTCCACTTT. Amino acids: CASSLVSSRDLHF. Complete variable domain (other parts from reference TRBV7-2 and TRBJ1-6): GAGVSQSPSNKVTEKGKDVELRCDPISGHTALYWYRQSLGQGLEFLIYFQGNSAPDKSGLPSDRFSAERTGGSVSTLTIQRTQQEDSAVYLCASSLVSSRDLHFGNGTRLTVT.

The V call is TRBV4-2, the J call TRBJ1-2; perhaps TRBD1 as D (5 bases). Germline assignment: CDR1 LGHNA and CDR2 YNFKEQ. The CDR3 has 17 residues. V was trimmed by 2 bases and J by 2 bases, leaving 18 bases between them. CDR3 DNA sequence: TGTGCCAGCAGCCAATACGGTGGGACCAGGCTCAACTATGGCTACACCTTC. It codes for CASSQYGGTRLNYGYTF.

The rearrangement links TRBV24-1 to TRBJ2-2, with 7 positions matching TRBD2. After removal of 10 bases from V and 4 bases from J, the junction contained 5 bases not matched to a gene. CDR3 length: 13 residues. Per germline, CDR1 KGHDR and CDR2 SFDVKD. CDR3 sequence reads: CATGRAGTGELFF. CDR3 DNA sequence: TGTGCCACGGGGAGGGCGGGCACCGGGGAGCTGTTTTTT.

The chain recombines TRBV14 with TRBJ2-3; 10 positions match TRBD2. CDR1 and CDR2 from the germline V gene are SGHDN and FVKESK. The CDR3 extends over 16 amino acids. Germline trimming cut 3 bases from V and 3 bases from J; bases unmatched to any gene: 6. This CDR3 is CASSHSAGGPTDTQYF. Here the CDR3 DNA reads TGTGCCAGCAGCCACTCAGCGGGGGGGCCAACAGATACGCAGTATTTT.

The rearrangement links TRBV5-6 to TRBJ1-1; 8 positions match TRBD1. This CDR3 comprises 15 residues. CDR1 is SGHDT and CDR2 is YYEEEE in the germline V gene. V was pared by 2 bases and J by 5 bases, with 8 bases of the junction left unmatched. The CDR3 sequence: CASSFRPGGRTEAFF. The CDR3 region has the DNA TGTGCCAGCAGCTTTCGCCCAGGGGGCCGGACTGAAGCTTTCTTT.

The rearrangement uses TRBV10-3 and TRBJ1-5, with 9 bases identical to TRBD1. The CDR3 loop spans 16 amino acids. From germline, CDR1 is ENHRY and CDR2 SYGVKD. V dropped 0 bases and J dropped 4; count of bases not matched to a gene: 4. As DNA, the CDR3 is TGTGCCATCAGTGAGTCGACTGGGACAGGGAATCAGCCCCAGCATTTT. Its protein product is CAISESTGTGNQPQHF.